What follows are 30 T cell receptor beta chains derived from one specimen sequenced in a study of T cell repertoires in cytomegalovirus infection. MiXCR, applied by TCRdb to the reads, yields one record per CDR3 protein. The sample shows about 740,000 distinct CDR3 sequences, about 40% of them seen only once. The sample was PBMCs. The receptors were gathered from a human donor in good health (CMV status not recorded). Some clones in this sample may be carry-over from other donors' samples.

In the case of this clonotype: One end of the junction does not line up with germline, which may come from a read error. The chain has TRBV12-3 or TRBV12-4 and TRBJ1-3, with no clear D. The CDR3 covers 13 residues. In DNA form, the CDR3 reads TGTGCCACCTCGCTGGCCTCTGGAAACACCAGATATTTT. Translating it yields CATSLASGNTRYF.

The table lists this clonotype with a count of one. A read error may be the cause here, since a much bigger clone is one base away. V is TRBV7-6 and J is TRBJ2-5; D is uncertain. Trimming removed 1 base at V and 4 bases at J, with 13 bases between. Germline CDR1 and CDR2: SGHVS and FNYEAQ. The CDR3 is made up of 15 amino acids. The CDR3 protein is CASSLELGFTETQYF. In DNA form, the CDR3 reads TGTGCCAGCAGCTTAGAGTTAGGGTTCACAGAGACCCAGTACTTC.

The CDR3 nucleotides read TGCAGTGGGAGTCGGCTAGCGGGAGTCGACGAGCAGTACTTC. Its translation: CSGSRLAGVDEQYF. The chain joins TRBV20-1 to TRBJ2-7; 10 bases agree with TRBD2. Germline CDR1 is DFQATT and CDR2 is SNEGSKA (reference sequence). This CDR3 has 14 amino acids. V shed 7 bases and J 5 bases; nucleotides not matched to a gene: 11.

This clonotype was observed a handful of times. The chain uses TRBV28 and TRBJ2-7, with D possibly being TRBD2 (6 bases). The V gene lost 6 bases and the J gene lost 3 bases, with 18 bases spanning the gap. CDR1 and CDR2 from the germline V gene are MDHEN and SYDVKM. The CDR3 contains 15 residues. The CDR3 DNA is TGTGCCAGCAGCCTAACAGGCGGGACTTACTACGAGCAGTACTTC. It encodes CASSLTGGTYYEQYF.

This CDR3 reads CASKDTNTGELFF. For the CDR3, the DNA is TGTGCCAGCAAGGACACGAACACCGGGGAGCTGTTTTTT. This chain joins TRBV28 and TRBJ2-2; tentative D call: TRBD1 (5 bases). The CDR3 has 13 amino acids. V lost 7 bases and J lost 0, with 6 bases in between. CDR1 is MDHEN and CDR2 is SYDVKM in the germline V gene. The entire variable domain, with the rest obtained from reference TRBV28 and TRBJ2-2, is as follows: DVKVTQSSRYLVKRTGEKVFLECVQDMDHENMFWYRQDPGLGLRLIYFSYDVKMKEKGDIPEGYSVSREKKERFSLILESASTNQTSMYLCASKDTNTGELFFGEGSRLTVL.

For this clonotype: Relative to the germline gene, one junction end is altered; a read error may explain this. The rearrangement joins TRBV7-2 to TRBJ1-5; D is perhaps TRBD1 (6 bases). The CDR3 has 14 residues. The germline gives CDR1 SGHTA, CDR2 FQGNSA. The CDR3 nucleotides read TGTGCCAGCAGCGGTCGGGGGGCCGGTCAGCCCCGGCATTTT. Its protein is CASSGRGAGQPRHF.

In nucleotides, the CDR3 is TGTGCCAGCAGCTTAGTTCAGGACATTCAGTACTTC. It specifies CASSLVQDIQYF. The V gene is TRBV7-6, the J gene TRBJ2-4; D gene uncertain. Germline assignment: CDR1 SGHVS and CDR2 FNYEAQ. The CDR3 is 12 residues long. With 1 base removed from V and 8 bases from J, the gap between germline ends came to 6 bases. Together with reference TRBV7-6 and TRBJ2-4, the CDR3 gives the full variable domain: GAGVSQSPRYKVTKRGQDVALRCDPISGHVSLYWYRQALGQGPEFLTYFNYEAQQDKSGLPNDRFSAERPEGSISTLTIQRTEQRDSAMYRCASSLVQDIQYFGAGTRLSVL.

Notes on this clonotype: Being one base from a much bigger clone, this may be a read error. The chain joins TRBV12-3 or TRBV12-4 to TRBJ1-6; D uncertain. The CDR3 is 13 residues long. CDR3 residues: CARSFSGEQPLHF. The CDR3 bases are TGTGCCAGAAGTTTCTCGGGAGAGCAACCCCTCCACTTT.

This sequence joins TRBV24-1 and TRBJ2-1, with TRBD1 matching 10 bases. The CDR3 spans 16 residues. CDR1 is KGHDR and CDR2 is SFDVKD in the germline V gene. Trimming at V came to 4 bases and at J to 6 bases, leaving 8 bases not matched to a gene. The CDR3 DNA follows: TGTGCCACCAGTGACCTCGGGACAGGGGTTCGCAATGAGCAGTTCTTC. Translation: CATSDLGTGVRNEQFF.

This clonotype was seen only once. The V call is TRBV11-3, the J call TRBJ2-3; D ambiguous. Trimming removed 11 bases from V and 6 bases from J, with 12 bases in between. The CDR3 spans 11 residues. CDR1 is SGHNT and CDR2 is YENEEA in the germline V gene. The CDR3, as DNA: TGTGCCGGTCGGATCGGCGATACGCAGTATTTT. It encodes CAGRIGDTQYF.

As DNA, the CDR3 is TGTGCCAGCAGGGAGAGCCAAGGCAGCGTCTATGGCTACACCTTC. The encoded protein is CASRESQGSVYGYTF. V gene TRBV6-1 combines with J gene TRBJ1-2; D gene uncertain. CDR3 length: 15 residues. V dropped 6 bases and J dropped 4 bases, with 18 bases sitting between them. Germline CDR1 reads MNHNS; CDR2 reads SASEGT.

In this sample, this clonotype turned up many times. The CDR3 loop is CASSLAGFQPQHF. Here the CDR3 DNA reads TGTGCCAGCAGCTTAGCGGGTTTTCAGCCCCAGCATTTT. The rearrangement links TRBV7-8 to TRBJ1-5, with no clear D. The ends were cut back, 0 bases at V and 6 bases at J, with 6 bases in the middle. Per germline, CDR1 SGHVS and CDR2 FQNEAQ. This CDR3 has 13 residues.

In its sample, this clonotype was seen a few times. V is TRBV18 and J is TRBJ2-1; D may match TRBD1 or TRBD2 (5 bases each). Looked up from germline, CDR1 is KGHSH and CDR2 is LQKENI. CDR3 length: 14 residues. Trimming shortened V by 2 bases and J by 13 bases, and 18 bases separated the two germline ends. The DNA of the CDR3 is TGTGCCAGCTCACCAGAGTGGGTAGGGACGTCTCAGTTCTTC. Translation gives CASSPEWVGTSQFF.

This clonotype was found many times. The V gene is TRBV7-6, the J gene TRBJ2-3; D perhaps matches TRBD1 (5 bases). Germline V gene sequence: CDR1 SGHVS, CDR2 FNYEAQ. V lost 2 bases and J lost 4, with 19 bases in between. The CDR3 covers 17 residues. The CDR3 sequence: CASSLNDSPSPPDTQYF. The DNA of the CDR3 is TGTGCCAGCAGCTTAAATGACAGTCCATCCCCCCCAGATACGCAGTATTTT.

This sequence joins TRBV12-3 or TRBV12-4 and TRBJ1-1, with a tentative D call TRBD1 (6 bases). Trimming took 5 bases from V and 1 from J, leaving 11 bases between them. This CDR3 has 14 amino acids. This CDR3 is CASSPRDTNTEAFF. CDR3 nucleotides: TGTGCCAGCAGTCCGAGGGACACGAACACTGAAGCTTTCTTT.

The rearrangement uses TRBV12-5 and TRBJ1-2; TRBD1 might be the D (6 bases). The germline gives CDR1 LGHNT, CDR2 FRNRAP. V shed 0 bases and J shed 1 base, with 18 bases lying between them. This CDR3 is 18 amino acids long. In DNA, the CDR3 is TGTGCTAGTGGTTTGGTACGGCTGGGGGCCCCCGATAACTATGGCTACACCTTC. Translation: CASGLVRLGAPDNYGYTF. The whole variable domain, filled in from reference TRBV12-5 and TRBJ1-2, reads DARVTQTPRHKVTEMGQEVTMRCQPILGHNTVFWYRQTMMQGLELLAYFRNRAPLDDSGMPKDRFSAEMPDATLATLKIQPSEPRDSAVYFCASGLVRLGAPDNYGYTFGSGTRLTVV.

The gene calls are TRBV19 and TRBJ1-1; D is ambiguous. This CDR3 is built from 14 residues. Germline V gives CDR1 LNHDA, CDR2 SQIVND (reference sequence). V lost 1 base and J lost 5, with 11 bases in between. The CDR3 DNA is TGTGCCAGTAGTATAGTCGCGGTATCGACTGAAGCTTTCTTT. Its translation: CASSIVAVSTEAFF.

The J gene is TRBJ1-2, the V gene TRBV5-6; TRBD1 might be the D (5 bases). The V end lost 6 bases, the J end lost 4 bases, and 22 bases lay between the germline ends. Germline CDR1 SGHDT, CDR2 YYEEEE. This CDR3 has 16 amino acids. As DNA, the CDR3 is TGTGCCAGCACAATTCAGGGCTCCGGGTACGGCTATGGCTACACCTTC. Protein: CASTIQGSGYGYGYTF.

This chain uses TRBV4-1 with TRBJ2-1; weak D call: TRBD1 (6 bases). CDR3 size: 14 residues. V lost 11 bases to trimming and J lost 15 bases, with 29 bases between them. Germline V gene data show CDR1 as MGHRA and CDR2 as YSYEKL. CDR3 nucleotides: TGCGCCGGCAATACAGGGAGCTCCCACCAGGAGACGTTCTTC. This encodes CAGNTGSSHQETFF.

A few counts support this clonotype. CDR3 in amino acids: CASSLNRAYGYTF. The CDR3 DNA follows: TGTGCCAGCAGTTTGAACAGGGCCTATGGCTACACCTTC. The rearrangement links TRBV28 to TRBJ1-2; the D gene is possibly TRBD1 (6 bases). Trimming stripped 3 bases from V and 4 bases from J, with 9 bases between. This CDR3 has 13 amino acids. Germline CDR1 MDHEN, CDR2 SYDVKM.

This clonotype was seen more than once but under ten times. The chain recombines TRBV7-6 with TRBJ2-1, with TRBD2 matching over 10 bases. J lost 0 bases, V lost 6 bases, and 17 bases had no gene match. Germline V lookup: CDR1 SGHVS, CDR2 FNYEAQ. This CDR3 comprises 20 residues. The CDR3 loop is CASRRGLVASGSFSYNEQFF. The DNA of the CDR3 is TGTGCCAGCAGACGGGGGTTAGTAGCTAGCGGGAGTTTCTCCTACAATGAGCAGTTCTTC. Looking up the rest from reference TRBV7-6 and TRBJ2-1 gives the full variable domain: GAGVSQSPRYKVTKRGQDVALRCDPISGHVSLYWYRQALGQGPEFLTYFNYEAQQDKSGLPNDRFSAERPEGSISTLTIQRTEQRDSAMYRCASRRGLVASGSFSYNEQFFGPGTRLTVL.

J is TRBJ1-2 and V is TRBV3-1; 9 nucleotides agree with TRBD1. Unmatched junction bases numbered 6, after V lost 6 bases and J lost 4 bases. In germline, CDR1 is LGHDT, CDR2 YNNKEL (reference sequence). The CDR3 contains 14 residues. This chain's CDR3 is CASRHRGHSYGYTF. The CDR3 bases are TGTGCCAGCAGGCACAGGGGGCATAGCTATGGCTACACCTTC.

V and J are TRBV6-1 and TRBJ1-5; D possibly corresponds to TRBD1 (5 bases). V gave up 10 bases and J gave up 2 bases, with 15 bases separating them. Germline CDR1 and CDR2: MNHNS and SASEGT. The CDR3 has 14 amino acids. DNA for the CDR3: TGTGCCATCGGGGGGTCTGCGGGCAATCAGCCCCAGCATTTT. The encoded protein is CAIGGSAGNQPQHF.

CDR3 amino acids: CASRLVRPAYEQYV. CDR3 in DNA: TGTGCCAGCAGATTAGTCCGCCCCGCCTACGAGCAGTACGTC. The chain recombines TRBV7-2 with TRBJ2-7, with D unclear. CDR1 is SGHTA, CDR2 FQGNSA, per germline. The CDR3 is 14 residues long.

The chain employs TRBV4-1 and TRBJ2-5, with 7 bases aligning to TRBD2. After removal of 1 base from V and 3 bases from J, the junction contained 2 bases not matched to a gene. CDR1 MGHRA and CDR2 YSYEKL come from the germline V gene. This CDR3 spans 14 amino acids. CDR3 coding DNA: TGCGCCAGCAGCCAAGGGGAGGGCGAAGAGACCCAGTACTTC. It yields the protein CASSQGEGEETQYF.

This clonotype was counted a few times. This rearrangement joins TRBV6-8 to TRBJ2-7; TRBD1 agrees at 7 bases. CDR3 size: 14 residues. J was trimmed by 0 bases and V by 7 bases; bases with no gene match: 6. CDR1 MNHGY and CDR2 SAAAGT come from the germline V gene. CDR3 protein: CASNDRDSSYEQYF. The CDR3, as DNA: TGTGCCAGCAACGACAGGGATAGCTCCTACGAGCAGTACTTC.

The chain employs TRBV28 and TRBJ2-7; 7 nucleotides align to TRBD1. The CDR3 spans 15 residues. The V gene end was trimmed by 6 bases and the J gene end by 3 bases; junction bases not matched to a gene: 11. CDR1 and CDR2 (germline): MDHEN, SYDVKM. Written as DNA, the CDR3 is TGTGCCAGCAGCCACCTAACGACAGGGTACTACGAGCAGTACTTC. This translates into CASSHLTTGYYEQYF.

The V and J genes are TRBV28 and TRBJ1-4; D is unresolved. CDR3 size: 12 residues. Trimming pared 6 bases from V and 7 bases from J, leaving 9 bases between. Germline V gene lookup returns CDR1 MDHEN and CDR2 SYDVKM. As DNA, the CDR3 is TGTGCCAGCAGCCAGAGGGCTGAAAAACTGTTTTTT. Protein product: CASSQRAEKLFF.

This clonotype was detected ten times or more. This chain joins TRBV7-2 and TRBJ2-2; D ambiguous. The germline gives CDR1 SGHTA, CDR2 FQGNSA. This CDR3 is 14 amino acids long. V was trimmed by 2 bases and J by 2 bases, leaving 6 bases between them. The CDR3 bases are TGTGCCAGCAGCTTAATCCGAAACACCGGGGAGCTGTTTTTT. This gives the protein CASSLIRNTGELFF.

The V call is TRBV20-1, the J call TRBJ2-5; 9 nucleotides align to TRBD2. CDR3 length equals 12 residues. After removal of 8 bases from V and 9 bases from J, the junction contained 10 bases not matched to a gene. Germline CDR1 DFQATT, CDR2 SNEGSKA (reference sequence). CDR3 DNA sequence: TGCAGTCGGCGGGAGGGCCAGGTGGCCCAGTACTTC. Its translation: CSRREGQVAQYF.